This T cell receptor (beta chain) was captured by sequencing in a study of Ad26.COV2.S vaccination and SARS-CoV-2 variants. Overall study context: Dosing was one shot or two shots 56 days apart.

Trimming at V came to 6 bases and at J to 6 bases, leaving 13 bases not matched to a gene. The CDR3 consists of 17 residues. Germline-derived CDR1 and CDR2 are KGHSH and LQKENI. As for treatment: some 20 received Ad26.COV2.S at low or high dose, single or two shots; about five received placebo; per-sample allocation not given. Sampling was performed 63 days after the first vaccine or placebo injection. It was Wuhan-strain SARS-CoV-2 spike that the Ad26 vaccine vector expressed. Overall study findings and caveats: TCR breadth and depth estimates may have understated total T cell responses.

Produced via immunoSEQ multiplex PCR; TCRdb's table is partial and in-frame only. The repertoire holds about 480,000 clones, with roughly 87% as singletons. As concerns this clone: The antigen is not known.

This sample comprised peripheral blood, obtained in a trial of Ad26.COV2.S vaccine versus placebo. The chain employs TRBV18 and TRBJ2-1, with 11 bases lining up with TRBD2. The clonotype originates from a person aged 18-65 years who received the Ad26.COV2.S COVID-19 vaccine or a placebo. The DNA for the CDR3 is TGTGCCAGCTCGTCGCTAGCGGGAGGTCTGTCGGGCAATGAGCAGTTCTTC. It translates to CASSSLAGGLSGNEQFF.